The next 24 T cell receptor beta chains were all read from a single sample in a study of T cell responses to AZD1222 COVID-19 vaccine. Profiling relied on immunoSEQ multiplex PCR, and the TCRdb table lists in-frame clones only, not all of them. The table lists about 70,000 clones, about four fifths of them singletons. This sample comprised peripheral blood, obtained on day 0 of AZD1222 vaccination. These TCRs come from an adult in good health.

V gene TRBV27 combines with J gene TRBJ2-7, with TRBD1 identical over 7 bases. Per germline, CDR1 MNHEY and CDR2 SMNVEV (reference sequence). CDR3 size: 15 residues. Trimming cost V 5 bases and J 6 bases; bases outside gene matches: 13. The CDR3 spells CASSPGQSGLSEQYF. The CDR3 coding sequence is TGTGCCAGCAGTCCGGGACAGTCAGGTTTGAGCGAGCAGTACTTC.

The genes are TRBV6-8 and TRBJ2-1; 11 positions match TRBD2. The CDR3 is made up of 15 amino acids. The germline gives CDR1 MNHGY, CDR2 SAAAGT. Germline trimming cut 5 bases from V and 5 bases from J; bases unmatched to any gene: 5. The CDR3 coding sequence is TGTGCCAGCAGTGGAGCTAGCGGGGGGCACAATGAGCAGTTCTTC. This encodes CASSGASGGHNEQFF.

A single count supports this clone. J is TRBJ1-1 and V is TRBV19; 7 nucleotides align to TRBD1. V was pared by 4 bases and J by 0 bases, with 5 bases of the junction left unmatched. The CDR3 covers 15 residues. Germline CDR1 reads LNHDA; CDR2 reads SQIVND (reference sequence). Here the CDR3 DNA reads TGTGCCAGTAGTACGCAGGGGGTGTTGAACACTGAAGCTTTCTTT. This gives the protein CASSTQGVLNTEAFF.

CDR3 residues: CASSLGGQGAYEQFF. The CDR3 nucleotides are TGCGCCAGCAGCTTGGGAGGACAGGGGGCGTATGAGCAGTTCTTC. The V and J genes are TRBV5-1 and TRBJ2-1; TRBD1 aligns across 11 bases. V was pared by 0 bases and J by 8 bases, with 4 bases of the junction left unmatched. From germline, CDR1 is SGHRS and CDR2 YFSETQ. CDR3 length equals 15 residues.

The gene calls are TRBV30 and TRBJ1-2, with D possibly being TRBD1 (6 bases). The CDR3 is made up of 13 amino acids. From germline, CDR1 is GTSNPN and CDR2 SVGIG (reference sequence). V shed 3 bases and J shed 6 bases, with 14 bases lying between them. The CDR3 bases are TGTGCCTGGAGCCCACAGGGATCGGATGGCTACACCTTC. Translation gives CAWSPQGSDGYTF.

V gene TRBV5-4 combines with J gene TRBJ2-3; a possible D gene is TRBD1 (8 bases). Germline V gives CDR1 SGHNT, CDR2 YYREEE (reference sequence). Trimming left V 3 bases short and J 6 bases short, with 17 bases between. The CDR3 loop spans 15 amino acids. Here the CDR3 reads CASSSDREGKDTQYF. DNA for the CDR3: TGTGCCAGCAGCTCGGACAGGGAGGGGAAGGATACGCAGTATTTT.

The gene calls are TRBV6-5 and TRBJ2-7; a possible D gene is TRBD1 (8 bases). Trimming took 5 bases from V and 6 from J, leaving 17 bases between them. The CDR3 spans 14 residues. From germline, CDR1 is MNHEY and CDR2 SVGAGI. Written as DNA, the CDR3 is TGTGCCAGCAGTATGACAGGGGAGGGATCCGAGCAGTACTTC. Amino acid sequence: CASSMTGEGSEQYF.

The count of this clone is one. The chain joins TRBV10-1 to TRBJ1-2, with D hard to call. With 0 bases removed from V and 7 bases from J, the gap between germline ends came to 9 bases. Germline V gene data show CDR1 as WNHNN and CDR2 as SYGVQD (reference sequence). This CDR3 region has 13 residues. CDR3 nucleotide sequence: TGCGCCAGCAGTGAGTCGATAGGCGCTGGCTACACCTTC. It encodes CASSESIGAGYTF.

The chain employs TRBV6-6 and TRBJ2-7; D is uncertain. The CDR3 contains 12 residues. Germline CDR1 reads MNHNY; CDR2 reads SVGAGI (reference sequence). Trimming stripped 6 bases from V and 0 bases from J, with 6 bases between. The CDR3 reads CASSLYSYEQYF. The CDR3 DNA sequence: TGTGCCAGCAGCTTATACTCCTACGAGCAGTACTTC.

The V gene is TRBV10-1, the J gene TRBJ1-3; D remains unclear. Trimming removed 3 bases from V and 0 bases from J, with 6 bases in between. The CDR3 sequence is 14 residues long. CDR1 WNHNN and CDR2 SYGVQD come from the germline V gene (reference sequence). This chain's CDR3 is CASSERSSGNTIYF. In DNA, the CDR3 is TGCGCCAGCAGTGAACGGTCCTCTGGAAACACCATATATTTT.

This sequence joins TRBV3-1 (or the pseudogene TRBV3-2) and TRBJ1-1, with D unclear. The CDR3 runs to 14 residues. V lost 3 bases and J lost 4, with 12 bases in between. Germline V CDR1 and CDR2: LGHDT, YNNKEL (reference sequence). The CDR3 sequence is CASSQHPGGTEAFF. The CDR3 DNA reads as TGTGCCAGCAGCCAGCATCCCGGAGGCACTGAAGCTTTCTTT.

The sample holds one count of this clone. This chain uses TRBV7-6 with TRBJ1-2; D call uncertain. Germline CDR1 is SGHVS and CDR2 is FNYEAQ. Trimming shortened V by 0 bases and J by 4 bases, and 9 bases separated the two germline ends. The CDR3 consists of 14 residues. The CDR3 nucleotides read TGTGCCAGCAGCTTAGCGCCGGGCATCTATGGCTACACCTTC. Amino acid sequence: CASSLAPGIYGYTF.

This chain uses TRBV15 with TRBJ2-6, with D perhaps matching TRBD1 (5 bases). V was cut by 3 bases and J by 0 bases, with 6 bases left in between. This CDR3 contains 15 residues. CDR1 LNHNV and CDR2 YYDKDF come from the germline V gene (reference sequence). The CDR3 here is CATSRDTSGANVLTF. Here the CDR3 DNA reads TGTGCCACCAGCAGGGACACCTCTGGGGCCAACGTCCTGACTTTC.

The chain combines TRBV5-6 with TRBJ1-2; weak D call: TRBD1 (5 bases). CDR3 size: 15 residues. Germline assignment: CDR1 SGHDT and CDR2 YYEEEE. V was clipped by 2 bases and J by 2 bases, with 13 bases between them. The DNA of the CDR3 is TGTGCCAGCAGCTTAGTTTCCGGGGGGAACTATGGCTACACCTTC. Amino acids: CASSLVSGGNYGYTF.

The chain couples TRBV19 to TRBJ1-2; D might be TRBD1 (6 bases). Between the trimmed V and J ends, which lost 9 bases and 10 bases, there was a span of 18 bases. Germline lookup yields CDR1 LNHDA and CDR2 SQIVND (reference sequence). This CDR3 region has 12 residues. The CDR3 DNA reads as TGTGCCAGCGCACTACAGGGTTATTTCTACACCTTC. As protein: CASALQGYFYTF. The full variable domain, in which reference TRBV19 and TRBJ1-2 provide the parts outside the CDR3, is DGGITQSPKYLFRKEGQNVTLSCEQNLNHDAMYWYRQDPGQGLRLIYYSQIVNDFQKGDIAEGYSVSREKKESFPLTVTSAQKNPTAFYLCASALQGYFYTFGSGTRLTVV.

The V and J genes are TRBV28 and TRBJ1-2; D is perhaps TRBD1 (5 bases). V shed 4 bases and J shed 6 bases, with 12 bases lying between them. This CDR3 is 13 amino acids long. Germline V CDR1 and CDR2: MDHEN, SYDVKM. The CDR3 protein is CASSSGPLHGYTF. CDR3 sequence (DNA): TGTGCCAGCAGTTCGGGACCCCTGCATGGCTACACCTTC.

The gene calls are TRBV18 and TRBJ1-6, with 8 bases aligning to TRBD1. The V gene's germline CDR1 is KGHSH and CDR2 LQKENI. Germline trimming cut 1 base from V and 6 bases from J; bases unmatched to any gene: 11. CDR3 length: 18 residues. CDR3 region: CASSPLQMDRDFNSPLHF. CDR3 nucleotide sequence: TGTGCCAGCTCACCACTCCAGATGGACAGGGACTTTAATTCACCCCTCCACTTT.

V usage is TRBV7-2 and J usage is TRBJ1-6; no clear D. Germline CDR1 and CDR2: SGHTA and FQGNSA. This CDR3 is 13 amino acids long. Trimming removed 5 bases from V and 10 bases from J, with 12 bases in between. The chain's CDR3 is CASSLGPESPLHF. As DNA, the CDR3 is TGTGCCAGCAGCCTCGGACCTGAATCACCCCTCCACTTT.

The chain uses TRBV19 and TRBJ1-2, with D maybe TRBD1 (6 bases). Germline V lookup: CDR1 LNHDA, CDR2 SQIVND (reference sequence). The CDR3 totals 11 residues. V lost 10 bases, J lost 8 bases, and 14 bases lay in between. This CDR3 reads CATKGQGGYTF. Written as DNA, the CDR3 is TGTGCCACCAAGGGCCAGGGGGGCTACACCTTC.

V is TRBV7-2 and J is TRBJ2-7; tentatively, D is TRBD1 (6 bases). Germline assignment: CDR1 SGHTA and CDR2 FQGNSA. The CDR3 has 16 residues. Trimming took 2 bases from V and 4 from J, leaving 18 bases between them. The CDR3 loop reads CASSLNFAGAGYEQYF. The CDR3 DNA sequence: TGTGCCAGCAGCTTAAACTTTGCAGGGGCAGGGTACGAGCAGTACTTC.

The gene calls are TRBV28 and TRBJ1-1; D unclear. Trimming removed 8 bases at V and 1 base at J, with 5 bases between. The CDR3 extends over 11 amino acids. CDR1 is MDHEN and CDR2 is SYDVKM in the germline V gene. In DNA, the CDR3 is TGTGCCAGCTATTCGAACACTGAAGCTTTCTTT. Residues: CASYSNTEAFF.

This rearrangement joins TRBV29-1 to TRBJ1-1; D not certain. Germline V lookup: CDR1 SQVTM, CDR2 ANQGSEA. V dropped 5 bases and J dropped 3 bases, with 13 bases sitting between them. The CDR3 is 13 amino acids. CDR3 residues: CSVLGFVDTEAFF. CDR3 nucleotides: TGCAGCGTTTTAGGGTTTGTAGACACTGAAGCTTTCTTT.

V usage is TRBV6-5 and J usage is TRBJ1-1, with D unclear. Trimming left V 5 bases short and J 3 bases short, with 4 bases between. This CDR3 is built from 11 residues. Germline V gene lookup returns CDR1 MNHEY and CDR2 SVGAGI. The CDR3 nucleotides are TGTGCCAGCAGTACATACACTGAAGCTTTCTTT. Encoded protein: CASSTYTEAFF.

The V gene is TRBV27, the J gene TRBJ1-2; D is ambiguous. The V end was cut by 3 bases, the J end by 4 bases, with 12 bases between. Germline CDR1 MNHEY, CDR2 SMNVEV (reference sequence). This CDR3 is built from 14 residues. CDR3 protein: CASSFLPRAYGYTF. CDR3 DNA: TGTGCCAGCAGTTTCTTGCCTCGAGCCTATGGCTACACCTTC.